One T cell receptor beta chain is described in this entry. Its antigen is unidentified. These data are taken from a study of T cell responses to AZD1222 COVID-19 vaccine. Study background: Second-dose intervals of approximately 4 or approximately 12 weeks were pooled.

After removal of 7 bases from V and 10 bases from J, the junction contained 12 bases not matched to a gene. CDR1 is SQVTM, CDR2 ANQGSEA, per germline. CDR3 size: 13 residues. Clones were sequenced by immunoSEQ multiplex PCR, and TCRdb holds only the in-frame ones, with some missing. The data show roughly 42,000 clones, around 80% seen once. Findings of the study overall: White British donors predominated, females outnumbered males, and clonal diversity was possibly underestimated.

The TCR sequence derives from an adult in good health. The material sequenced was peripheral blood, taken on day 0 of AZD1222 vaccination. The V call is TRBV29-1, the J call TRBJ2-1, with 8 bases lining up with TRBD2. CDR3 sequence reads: CSAGLADPREQFF. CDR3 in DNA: TGCAGCGCCGGACTAGCCGACCCTCGGGAGCAGTTCTTC.